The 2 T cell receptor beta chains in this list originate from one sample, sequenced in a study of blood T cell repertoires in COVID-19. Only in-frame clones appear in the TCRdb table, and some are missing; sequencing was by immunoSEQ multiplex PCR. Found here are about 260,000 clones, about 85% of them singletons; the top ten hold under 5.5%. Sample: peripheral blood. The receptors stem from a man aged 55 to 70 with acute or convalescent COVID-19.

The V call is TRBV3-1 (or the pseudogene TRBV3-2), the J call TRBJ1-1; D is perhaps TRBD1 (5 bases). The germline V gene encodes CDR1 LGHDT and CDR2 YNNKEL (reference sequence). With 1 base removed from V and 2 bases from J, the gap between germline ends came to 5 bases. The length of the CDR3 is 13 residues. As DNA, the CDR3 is TGTGCCAGCAGCCAAGGGGGCAACACTGAAGCTTTCTTT. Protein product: CASSQGGNTEAFF.

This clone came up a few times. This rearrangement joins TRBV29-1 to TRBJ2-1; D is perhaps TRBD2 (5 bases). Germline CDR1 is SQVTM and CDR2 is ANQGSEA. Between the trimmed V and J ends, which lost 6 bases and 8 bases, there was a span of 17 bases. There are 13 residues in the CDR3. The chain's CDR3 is CSVPGYRGDEQFF. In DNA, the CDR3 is TGCAGCGTCCCGGGGTACCGGGGAGATGAGCAGTTCTTC.